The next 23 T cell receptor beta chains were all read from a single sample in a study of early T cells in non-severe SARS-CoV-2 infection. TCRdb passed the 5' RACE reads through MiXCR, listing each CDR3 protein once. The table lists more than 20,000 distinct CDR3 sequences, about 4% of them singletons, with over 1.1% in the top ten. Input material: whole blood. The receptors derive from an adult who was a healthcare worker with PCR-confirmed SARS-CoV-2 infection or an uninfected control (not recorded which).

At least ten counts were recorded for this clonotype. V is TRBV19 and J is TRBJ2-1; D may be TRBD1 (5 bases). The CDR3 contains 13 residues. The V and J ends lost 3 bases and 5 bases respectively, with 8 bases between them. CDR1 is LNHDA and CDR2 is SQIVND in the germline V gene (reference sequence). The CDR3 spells CASSIFRDNEQFF. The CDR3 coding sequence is TGTGCCAGTAGTATCTTCAGGGACAATGAGCAGTTCTTC.

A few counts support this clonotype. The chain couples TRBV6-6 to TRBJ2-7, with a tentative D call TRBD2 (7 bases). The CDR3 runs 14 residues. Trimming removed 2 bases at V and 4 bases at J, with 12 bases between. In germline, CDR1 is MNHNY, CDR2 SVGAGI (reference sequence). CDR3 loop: CASSYGGASYEQYF. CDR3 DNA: TGTGCCAGCAGTTACGGGGGGGCGTCGTACGAGCAGTACTTC.

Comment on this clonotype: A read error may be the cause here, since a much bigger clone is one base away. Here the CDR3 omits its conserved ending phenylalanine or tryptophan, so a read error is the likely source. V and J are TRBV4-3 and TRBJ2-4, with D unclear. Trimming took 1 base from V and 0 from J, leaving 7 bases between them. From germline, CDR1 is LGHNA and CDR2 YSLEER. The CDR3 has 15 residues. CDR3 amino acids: CASSQAVLAKNIQYS. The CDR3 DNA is TGCGCCAGCAGCCAAGCGGTTCTAGCCAAAAACATTCAGTACTCC.

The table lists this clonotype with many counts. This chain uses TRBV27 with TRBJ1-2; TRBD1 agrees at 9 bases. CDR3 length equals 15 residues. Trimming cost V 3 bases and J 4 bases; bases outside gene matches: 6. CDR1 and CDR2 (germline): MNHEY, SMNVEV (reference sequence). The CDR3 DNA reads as TGTGCCAGCAGTTTCCAGGACAGGGGCCTCTATGGCTACACCTTC. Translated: CASSFQDRGLYGYTF.

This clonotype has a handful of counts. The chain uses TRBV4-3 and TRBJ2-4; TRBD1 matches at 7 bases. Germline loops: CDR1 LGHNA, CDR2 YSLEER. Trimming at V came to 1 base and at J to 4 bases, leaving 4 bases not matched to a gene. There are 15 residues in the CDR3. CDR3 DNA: TGCGCCAGCAGCCAAGGCAGGGACAGAAAAAACATTCAGTACTTC. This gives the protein CASSQGRDRKNIQYF.

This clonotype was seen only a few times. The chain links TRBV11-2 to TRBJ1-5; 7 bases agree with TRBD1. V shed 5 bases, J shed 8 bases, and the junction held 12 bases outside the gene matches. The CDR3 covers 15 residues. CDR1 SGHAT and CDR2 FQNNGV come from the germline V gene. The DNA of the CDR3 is TGTGCCAGCAGCCTCGGACAGGCGCAGGTAGAGCCCCAGCATTTT. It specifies CASSLGQAQVEPQHF.

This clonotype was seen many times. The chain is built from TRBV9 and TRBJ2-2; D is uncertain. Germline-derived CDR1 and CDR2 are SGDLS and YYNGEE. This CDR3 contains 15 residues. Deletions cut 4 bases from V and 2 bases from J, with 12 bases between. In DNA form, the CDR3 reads TGTGCCAGCAGCACCAAAGGACGTAACACCGGGGAGCTGTTTTTT. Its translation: CASSTKGRNTGELFF.

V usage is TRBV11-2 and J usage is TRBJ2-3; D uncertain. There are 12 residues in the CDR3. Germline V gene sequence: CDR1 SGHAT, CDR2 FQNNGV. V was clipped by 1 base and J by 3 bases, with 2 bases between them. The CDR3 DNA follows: TGTGCCAGCAGCTTAGGGACAGATACGCAGTATTTT. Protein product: CASSLGTDTQYF.

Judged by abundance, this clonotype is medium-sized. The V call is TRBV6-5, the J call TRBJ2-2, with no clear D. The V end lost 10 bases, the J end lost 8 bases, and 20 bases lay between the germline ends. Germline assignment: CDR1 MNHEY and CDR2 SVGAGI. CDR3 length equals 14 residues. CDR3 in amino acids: CATRQDGPRGELFF. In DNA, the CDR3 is TGTGCCACACGGCAGGATGGTCCGAGAGGGGAGCTGTTTTTT.

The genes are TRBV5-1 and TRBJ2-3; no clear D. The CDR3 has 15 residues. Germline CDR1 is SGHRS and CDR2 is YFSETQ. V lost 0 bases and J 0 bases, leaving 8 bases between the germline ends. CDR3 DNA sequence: TGCGCCAGCAGCTTGGCCACACTTAGCACAGATACGCAGTATTTT. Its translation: CASSLATLSTDTQYF.

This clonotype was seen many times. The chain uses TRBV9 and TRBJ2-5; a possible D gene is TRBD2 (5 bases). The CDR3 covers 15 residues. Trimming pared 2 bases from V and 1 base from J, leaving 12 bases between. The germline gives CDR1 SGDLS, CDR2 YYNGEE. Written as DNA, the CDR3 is TGTGCCAGCAGCGTGGTAGGGAGAAGCCAAGAGACCCAGTACTTC. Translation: CASSVVGRSQETQYF.

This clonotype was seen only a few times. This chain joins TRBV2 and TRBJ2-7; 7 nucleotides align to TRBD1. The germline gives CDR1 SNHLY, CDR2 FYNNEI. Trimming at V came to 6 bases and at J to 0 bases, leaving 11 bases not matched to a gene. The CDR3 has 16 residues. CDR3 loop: CASSDAARGSSYEQYF. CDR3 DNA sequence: TGTGCCAGCAGCGATGCGGCCAGGGGGTCCTCCTACGAGCAGTACTTC.

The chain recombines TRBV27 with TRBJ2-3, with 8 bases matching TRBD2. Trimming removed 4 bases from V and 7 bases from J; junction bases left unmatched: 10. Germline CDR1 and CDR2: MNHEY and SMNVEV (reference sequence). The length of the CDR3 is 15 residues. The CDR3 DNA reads TGTGCCAGCAGTTCCGGGACTAGGGGCCTTTATACGCAGTATTTT. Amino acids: CASSSGTRGLYTQYF.

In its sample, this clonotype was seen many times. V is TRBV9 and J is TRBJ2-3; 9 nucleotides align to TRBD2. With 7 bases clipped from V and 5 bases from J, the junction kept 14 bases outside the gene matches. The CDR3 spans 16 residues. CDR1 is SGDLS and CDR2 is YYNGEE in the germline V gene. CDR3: CASSAGGGALGDTQYF. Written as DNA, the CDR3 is TGTGCCAGCTCCGCAGGCGGGGGGGCTTTAGGAGATACGCAGTATTTT.

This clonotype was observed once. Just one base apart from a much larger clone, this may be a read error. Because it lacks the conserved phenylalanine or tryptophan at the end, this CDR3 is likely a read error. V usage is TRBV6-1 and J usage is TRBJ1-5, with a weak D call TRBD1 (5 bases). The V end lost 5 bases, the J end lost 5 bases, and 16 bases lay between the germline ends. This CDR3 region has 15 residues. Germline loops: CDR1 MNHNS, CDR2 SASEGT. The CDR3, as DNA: TGTGCCAGCAGTACCACAGGCCTTAATTATCAGCCCCAGCATTCT. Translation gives CASSTTGLNYQPQHS.

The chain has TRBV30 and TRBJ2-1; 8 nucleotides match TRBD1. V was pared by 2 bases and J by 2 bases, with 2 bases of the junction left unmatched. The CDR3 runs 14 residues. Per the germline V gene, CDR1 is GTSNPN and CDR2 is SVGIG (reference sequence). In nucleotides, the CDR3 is TGTGCCTGGAGTCCGGGACAGGCCTACAATGAGCAGTTCTTC. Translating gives CAWSPGQAYNEQFF.

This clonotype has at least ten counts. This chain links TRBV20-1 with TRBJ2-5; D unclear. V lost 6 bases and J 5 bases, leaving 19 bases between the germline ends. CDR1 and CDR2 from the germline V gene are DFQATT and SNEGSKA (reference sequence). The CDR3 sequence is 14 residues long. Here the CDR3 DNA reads TGCAGTGCACCAACTTCAACCCTCCGGGAGACCCAGTACTTC. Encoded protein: CSAPTSTLRETQYF.

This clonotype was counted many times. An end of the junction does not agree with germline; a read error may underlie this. CDR3 in amino acids: CASSLARTSSEQFF. The CDR3 DNA is TGTGCTAGCAGCTTAGCCAGGACTAGCAGTGAGCAGTTCTTC. The genes are TRBV7-7 and TRBJ2-1; TRBD2 matches at 8 bases. The length of the CDR3 is 14 residues. Looked up from germline, CDR1 is SSHAT and CDR2 is FNYEAQ (reference sequence).

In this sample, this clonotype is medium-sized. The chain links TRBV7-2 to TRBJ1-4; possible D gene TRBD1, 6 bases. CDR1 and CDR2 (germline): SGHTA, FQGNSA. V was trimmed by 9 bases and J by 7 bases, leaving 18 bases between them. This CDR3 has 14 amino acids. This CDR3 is CASSPTGVGEKLFF. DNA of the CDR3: TGTGCCAGTTCCCCGACAGGCGTCGGTGAAAAACTGTTTTTT.

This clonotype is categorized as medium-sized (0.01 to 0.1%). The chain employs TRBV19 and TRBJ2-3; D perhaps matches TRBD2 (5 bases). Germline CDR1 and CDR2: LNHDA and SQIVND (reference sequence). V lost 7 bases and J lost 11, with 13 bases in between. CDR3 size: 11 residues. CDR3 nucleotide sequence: TGTGCCAGTATGGCCGGGATTCTGCAGTATTTT. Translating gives CASMAGILQYF.

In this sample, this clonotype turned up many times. This CDR3 reads CASSLGRGSGNQPQHF. Here the CDR3 DNA reads TGTGCCAGCAGTTTGGGGAGGGGATCGGGCAATCAGCCCCAGCATTTT. The V gene is TRBV27, the J gene TRBJ1-5, with D tentatively TRBD1 (5 bases). Germline CDR1 and CDR2: MNHEY and SMNVEV (reference sequence). V shed 3 bases and J shed 2 bases, with 14 bases lying between them. The CDR3 is 16 amino acids.

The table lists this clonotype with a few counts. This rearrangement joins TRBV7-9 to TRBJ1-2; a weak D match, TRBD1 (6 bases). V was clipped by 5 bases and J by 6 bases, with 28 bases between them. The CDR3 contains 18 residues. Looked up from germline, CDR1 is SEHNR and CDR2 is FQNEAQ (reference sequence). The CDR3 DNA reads TGTGCCAGCAGCCCCCAACAGGGAACGAGCCTGGGTATGAATGGCTACACCTTC. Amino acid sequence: CASSPQQGTSLGMNGYTF.

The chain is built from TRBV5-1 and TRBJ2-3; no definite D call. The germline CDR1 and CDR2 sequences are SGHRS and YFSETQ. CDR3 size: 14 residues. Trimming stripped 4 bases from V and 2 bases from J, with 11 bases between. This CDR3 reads CASSVQTVTDTQYF. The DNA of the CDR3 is TGCGCCAGCAGCGTACAGACTGTCACAGATACGCAGTATTTT.